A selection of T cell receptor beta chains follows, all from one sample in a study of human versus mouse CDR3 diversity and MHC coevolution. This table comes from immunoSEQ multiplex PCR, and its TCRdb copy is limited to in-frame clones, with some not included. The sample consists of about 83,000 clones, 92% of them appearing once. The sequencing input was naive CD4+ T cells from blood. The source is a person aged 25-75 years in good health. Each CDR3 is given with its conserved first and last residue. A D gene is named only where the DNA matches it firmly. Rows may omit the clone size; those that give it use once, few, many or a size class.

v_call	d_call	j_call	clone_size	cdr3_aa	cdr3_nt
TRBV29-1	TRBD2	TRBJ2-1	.	CSVLGLAGGRYEQFF	TGCAGCGTTTTGGGTCTTGCGGGGGGGCGGTATGAGCAGTTCTTC
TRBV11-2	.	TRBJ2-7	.	CASSLDNHEQYF	TGTGCCAGCAGCTTAGATAATCACGAGCAGTACTTC
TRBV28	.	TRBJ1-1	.	CASSSHSGNTEAFF	TGTGCCAGCAGTTCCCACTCCGGGAACACTGAAGCTTTCTTT
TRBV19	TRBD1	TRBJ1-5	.	CASSIFGQGNQPQHF	TGTGCCAGTAGTATTTTTGGACAGGGAAATCAGCCCCAGCATTTT
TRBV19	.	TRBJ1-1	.	CASSITGNTEAFF	TGTGCCAGTAGTATTACAGGGAACACTGAAGCTTTCTTT
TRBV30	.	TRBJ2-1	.	CAWRGEGEQFF	TGTGCCTGGAGGGGAGAGGGTGAGCAGTTCTTC
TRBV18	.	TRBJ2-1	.	CASSPGDNEQFF	TGTGCCAGCTCACCCGGGGACAATGAGCAGTTCTTC
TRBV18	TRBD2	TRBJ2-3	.	CASSPLSTSGGNTDTQYF	TGTGCCAGCTCACCTTTATCGACTAGCGGGGGGAACACAGATACGCAGTATTTT
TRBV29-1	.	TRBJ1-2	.	CSVAGVGGYTF	TGCAGCGTTGCAGGGGTGGGTGGCTACACCTTC
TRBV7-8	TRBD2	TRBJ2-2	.	CASSLEAGIGELFF	TGTGCCAGCAGCTTAGAAGCGGGAATCGGGGAGCTGTTTTTT
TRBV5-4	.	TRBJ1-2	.	CASSLGTGDYGYTF	TGTGCCAGCAGCTTAGGGACTGGGGACTATGGCTACACCTTC
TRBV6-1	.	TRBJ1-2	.	CASSEALGPYGYTF	TGTGCCAGCAGTGAAGCGCTGGGCCCTTATGGCTACACCTTC
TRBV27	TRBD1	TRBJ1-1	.	CASSFQGDGEAFF	TGTGCCAGCAGTTTTCAGGGGGACGGTGAAGCTTTCTTT
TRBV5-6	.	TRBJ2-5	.	CASSFRSGIQETQYF	TGTGCCAGCAGCTTCAGGTCGGGGATCCAAGAGACCCAGTACTTC
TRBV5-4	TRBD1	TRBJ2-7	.	CASSRGGQGSAYEQYF	TGTGCCAGCAGCAGGGGGGGACAGGGGAGCGCCTACGAGCAGTACTTC
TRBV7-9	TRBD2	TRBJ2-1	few	CASAGGLAGGSEDEQFF	TGTGCCAGCGCGGGTGGGCTAGCGGGAGGATCTGAAGATGAGCAGTTCTTC
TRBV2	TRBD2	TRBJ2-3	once	CASKLERGGADTQYF	TGTGCCAGCAAATTGGAACGGGGGGGCGCAGATACGCAGTATTTT
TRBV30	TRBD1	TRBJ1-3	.	CAWSVGTGSGNTIYF	TGTGCCTGGAGTGTCGGGACAGGCTCTGGAAACACCATATATTTT
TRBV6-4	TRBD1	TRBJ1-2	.	CASSETVRGTGYTF	TGTGCCAGCAGTGAAACCGTCAGGGGGACTGGCTACACCTTC
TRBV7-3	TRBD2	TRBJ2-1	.	CASSSAGGQAVNEQFF	TGTGCCAGCAGCTCCGCGGGGGGGCAAGCGGTCAATGAGCAGTTCTTC
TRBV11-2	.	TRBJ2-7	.	CASSLESAGDLYEQYF	TGTGCCAGCAGCTTAGAGTCGGCAGGGGATCTCTACGAGCAGTACTTC
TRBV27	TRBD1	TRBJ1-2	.	CASSSFSDRAIYGYTF	TGTGCCAGCAGTTCTTTCTCCGACAGGGCAATCTATGGCTACACCTTC
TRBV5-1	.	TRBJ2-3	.	CASSGGLMDTQYF	TGCGCCAGCAGCGGGGGCCTTATGGATACGCAGTATTTT
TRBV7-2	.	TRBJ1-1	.	CASSPSGNMNTEAFF	TGTGCCAGCAGCCCATCGGGGAATATGAACACTGAAGCTTTCTTT
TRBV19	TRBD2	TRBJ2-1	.	CASSSGLAEENEQFF	TGTGCCAGTAGTTCGGGACTAGCGGAAGAGAATGAGCAGTTCTTC
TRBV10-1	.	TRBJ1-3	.	CASSEQGTGNTIYF	TGCGCCAGCAGTGAGCAGGGTACTGGAAACACCATATATTTT
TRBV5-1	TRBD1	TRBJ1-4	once	CASSSQGGGEKLFF	TGCGCCAGCAGCTCGCAGGGGGGAGGCGAAAAACTGTTTTTT
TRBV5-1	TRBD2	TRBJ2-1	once	CASSLRLAGKNEQFF	TGCGCCAGCAGCCTCCGACTAGCGGGAAAGAATGAGCAGTTCTTC
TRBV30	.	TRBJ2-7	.	CAWTSQGGSGEQYF	TGTGCCTGGACAAGTCAGGGGGGATCGGGCGAGCAGTACTTC
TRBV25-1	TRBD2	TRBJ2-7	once	CASSDRGSGSYEQYF	TGTGCCAGCAGTGACCGGGGTAGCGGGAGTTACGAGCAGTACTTC
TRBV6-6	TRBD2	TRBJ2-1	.	CASGRLAGGARGEQFF	TGTGCCAGCGGGCGACTAGCGGGAGGTGCTAGGGGTGAGCAGTTCTTC
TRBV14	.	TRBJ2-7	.	CASSQELGFGEQYF	TGTGCCAGCAGCCAAGAACTAGGATTCGGCGAGCAGTACTTC
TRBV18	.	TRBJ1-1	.	CASSPLAAGETEAFF	TGTGCCAGCTCACCACTGGCGGCAGGGGAGACTGAAGCTTTCTTT
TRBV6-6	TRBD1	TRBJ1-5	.	CASSYRDRAQPQHF	TGTGCCAGCAGTTACCGGGACAGGGCTCAGCCCCAGCATTTT
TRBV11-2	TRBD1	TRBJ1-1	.	CASSLGQGSEAFF	TGTGCCAGCAGCTTAGGACAGGGATCTGAAGCTTTCTTT
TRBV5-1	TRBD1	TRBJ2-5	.	CASSLPPRQGIFQETQYF	TGCGCCAGCAGCTTACCTCCCAGACAGGGGATATTCCAAGAGACCCAGTACTTC
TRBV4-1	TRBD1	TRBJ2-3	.	CASSQGSGGRSTDTQYF	TGCGCCAGCAGCCAGGGGTCAGGGGGACGAAGCACAGATACGCAGTATTTT
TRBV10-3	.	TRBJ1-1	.	CASRGGNAGADTEAFF	TGTGCCTCGAGAGGGGGTAACGCGGGGGCAGACACTGAAGCTTTCTTT
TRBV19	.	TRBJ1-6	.	CASSITGGNSPLHF	TGTGCCAGTAGTATTACGGGGGGGAATTCACCCCTCCACTTT
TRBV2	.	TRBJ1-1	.	CASSEITVNTEAFF	TGTGCCAGCAGTGAAATCACAGTGAACACTGAAGCTTTCTTT
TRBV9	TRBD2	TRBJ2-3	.	CASSRAGGQKDTQYF	TGTGCCAGCAGCAGGGCGGGGGGGCAGAAAGATACGCAGTATTTT
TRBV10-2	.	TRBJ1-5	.	CASRSTGISDGNQPQHF	TGCGCCAGCAGGTCCACAGGGATCTCGGATGGCAATCAGCCCCAGCATTTT
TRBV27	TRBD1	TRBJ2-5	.	CASSLSTGGTETQYF	TGTGCCAGCAGTTTATCCACAGGGGGCACAGAGACCCAGTACTTC